Listed here are 11 T cell receptor beta chains from one sample, sequenced in a study of radiation and T cells in renal cell carcinoma. Measured with immunoSEQ multiplex PCR; TCRdb has only the in-frame clones, and not every one. The sample comprises about 90,000 clones, around 81% of which are singletons, and roughly a tenth rests with the top ten. Time point defined: blood 4 weeks post-SBRT, at nephrectomy. As to treatment: 15 Gy SBRT to primary tumor, nephrectomy 4 weeks later. Specimen: blood, collected from a patient whose treatment included radiotherapy and nephrectomy. The receptors shown here come from a middle-aged man with renal cell carcinoma.

The chain couples TRBV4-3 to TRBJ2-7; 13 bases fit TRBD2. CDR1 is LGHNA and CDR2 is YSLEER in the germline V gene. The V gene end was trimmed by 3 bases and the J gene end by 4 bases; junction bases not matched to a gene: 6. The length of the CDR3 is 16 residues. CDR3 sequence reads: CASSHQLAGGVYEQYF. The DNA for the CDR3 is TGCGCCAGCAGCCATCAACTAGCGGGGGGGGTGTACGAGCAGTACTTC.

The chain links TRBV7-8 to TRBJ1-1; D is ambiguous. CDR1 is SGHVS and CDR2 is FQNEAQ in the germline V gene. Trimming stripped 3 bases from V and 8 bases from J, with 13 bases between. This CDR3 has 13 amino acids. The CDR3 nucleotides are TGTGCCAGCAGCTTGGTTCGATCGGGGGAAGCTTTCTTT. Its protein is CASSLVRSGEAFF.

The chain carries TRBV9 and TRBJ1-2; 7 positions agree with TRBD1. This CDR3 has 14 residues. Germline CDR1 reads SGDLS; CDR2 reads YYNGEE. The V gene end was trimmed by 4 bases and the J gene end by 1 base; junction bases not matched to a gene: 4. The CDR3 DNA sequence: TGTGCCAGCAGCAGGGACAGTTATAACTATGGCTACACCTTC. It codes for CASSRDSYNYGYTF.

This chain links TRBV7-3 with TRBJ1-2, with 8 bases that match TRBD1. Germline CDR1 is SGHTA and CDR2 is FQGTGA. The trim removed 6 bases at V and 4 bases at J, leaving 10 bases unmatched. This CDR3 is 15 amino acids long. The DNA of the CDR3 is TGTGCCAGCAGTCAAGCCCCGGACAGGGTCTATGGCTACACCTTC. As protein: CASSQAPDRVYGYTF.

The V and J genes are TRBV6-5 and TRBJ1-1; D ambiguous. V lost 6 bases and J 10 bases, leaving 18 bases between the germline ends. Germline V CDR1 and CDR2: MNHEY, SVGAGI. The CDR3 length is 13 residues. Written as DNA, the CDR3 is TGTGCCAGCAGATCTAAGACCACTGCTGGAGCTTTCTTT. Protein: CASRSKTTAGAFF.

CDR3 sequence (DNA): TGTGCCAGCAGCTGGCAGGTGGGGCGCCACTCCTACAATGAGCAGTTCTTC. It yields the protein CASSWQVGRHSYNEQFF. V is TRBV5-4 and J is TRBJ2-1; maybe TRBD1 (5 bases). This CDR3 has 17 residues. Germline CDR1 SGHNT, CDR2 YYREEE (reference sequence). V was cut by 3 bases and J by 0 bases, with 16 bases left in between. The variable domain in full, with the rest retrieved from reference TRBV5-4 and TRBJ2-1, is ETGVTQSPTHLIKTRGQQVTLRCSSQSGHNTVSWYQQALGQGPQFIFQYYREEENGRGNFPPRFSGLQFPNYSSELNVNALELDDSALYLCASSWQVGRHSYNEQFFGPGTRLTVL.

J is TRBJ2-1 and V is TRBV6-5; no definite D call. CDR1 is MNHEY and CDR2 is SVGAGI in the germline V gene. The CDR3 length is 16 residues. Trimming cost V 2 bases and J 3 bases, with 14 bases left between them. CDR3 protein: CASSYQIRNSYNEQFF. For the CDR3, the DNA is TGTGCCAGCAGTTACCAGATTAGGAACAGCTACAATGAGCAGTTCTTC.

The V gene is TRBV7-9, the J gene TRBJ1-3, with 7 bases matching TRBD1. Unmatched junction bases numbered 4, after V lost 7 bases and J lost 1 base. The CDR3 loop spans 14 amino acids. CDR1 and CDR2 (germline): SEHNR, FQNEAQ (reference sequence). Written as DNA, the CDR3 is TGTGCCAGCACCTCAGGGGGATCTGGAAACACCATATATTTT. Translated, it gives CASTSGGSGNTIYF.

This chain connects TRBV2 to TRBJ1-5; tentatively, D is TRBD1 (6 bases). This CDR3 region has 13 residues. V dropped 8 bases and J dropped 3 bases, with 11 bases sitting between them. CDR1 is SNHLY and CDR2 is FYNNEI in the germline V gene. This CDR3 reads CASRGDNNQPQHF. CDR3 nucleotide sequence: TGTGCCAGCCGCGGGGACAACAATCAGCCCCAGCATTTT.

The V gene is TRBV7-8, the J gene TRBJ1-5; a weak D match, TRBD1 (6 bases). This CDR3 spans 15 amino acids. V was clipped by 3 bases and J by 6 bases, with 15 bases between them. In germline, CDR1 is SGHVS, CDR2 FQNEAQ. The CDR3 coding sequence is TGTGCCAGCAGCTTTGGCGGGGGGCTGAGTCAGCCCCAGCATTTT. Its translation: CASSFGGGLSQPQHF.

The chain recombines TRBV6-5 with TRBJ2-5; D might be TRBD2 (5 bases). This CDR3 is 15 amino acids long. The V gene's germline CDR1 is MNHEY and CDR2 SVGAGI. Trimming shortened V by 2 bases and J by 0 bases, and 10 bases separated the two germline ends. This CDR3 is CASSYGGRNQETQYF. The CDR3 DNA sequence: TGTGCCAGCAGTTACGGAGGCAGGAACCAAGAGACCCAGTACTTC.